This T cell receptor (beta chain) originates from a study of shared clonotypes between healthy human individuals. Across the whole study: There were three CD4 naive, three CD4 memory, two CD8 naive and one CD8 memory plates per donor. Findings and limits, study-wide: The study found lower generation probabilities in non-shared clonotypes than in those shared by all four donors.

Measured with immunoSEQ multiplex PCR; TCRdb has only the in-frame clones, and not every one. Of roughly 76,000 clones listed, around 57% were seen once; the top ten hold approximately 56%. Notes on this clone: The antigen remains unidentified.

The V end lost 0 bases, the J end lost 5 bases, and 11 bases lay between the germline ends. The CDR3 is made up of 15 amino acids. Looked up from germline, CDR1 is MGHDK and CDR2 is SYGVNS. This sequence joins TRBV25-1 and TRBJ1-5; D possibly corresponds to TRBD1 (6 bases). The source of this sequence is a man aged 25 to 45 in good health. The sample comprised memory CD8+ T cells sorted from blood. This sample's subset: CD45RO+ cells pooled with CCR7-negative TemRA cells. This CDR3 is CASSEYAGDDQPQHF. The CDR3 bases are TGTGCCAGCAGTGAATATGCAGGGGATGATCAGCCCCAGCATTTT.